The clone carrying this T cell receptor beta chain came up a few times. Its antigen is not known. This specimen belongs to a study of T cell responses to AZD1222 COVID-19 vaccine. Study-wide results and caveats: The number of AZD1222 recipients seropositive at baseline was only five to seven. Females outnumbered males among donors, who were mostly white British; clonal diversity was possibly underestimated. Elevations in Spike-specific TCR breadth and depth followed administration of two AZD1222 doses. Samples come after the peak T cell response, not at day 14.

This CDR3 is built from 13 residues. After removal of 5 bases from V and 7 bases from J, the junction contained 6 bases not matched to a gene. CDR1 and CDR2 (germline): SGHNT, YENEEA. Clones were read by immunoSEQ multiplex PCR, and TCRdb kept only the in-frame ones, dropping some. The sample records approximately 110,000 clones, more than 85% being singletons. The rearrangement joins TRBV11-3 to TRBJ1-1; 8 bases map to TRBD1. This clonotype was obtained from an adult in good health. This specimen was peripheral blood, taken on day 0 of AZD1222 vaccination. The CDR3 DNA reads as TGTGCCAGCAGCGATAGGACAGGGAGTGAAGCTTTCTTT. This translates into CASSDRTGSEAFF.